Below, 27 T cell receptor beta chains from the same sample are listed, as sequenced in a study of beta chain features in type 1 diabetes. Every bit of the isolated RNA underwent reverse transcription, so sequencing read expressed TCRB transcripts. Repertoires were generated with immunoSEQ multiplex PCR, while TCRdb's copy carries only in-frame clones and drops some. This sample has 90,000 to 110,000 clones, with roughly 40% found just once. The specimen sequenced was stem cell memory CD4+ T cells from blood. These receptors were taken from a woman aged 18-35 years in good health.

This chain links TRBV19 with TRBJ2-7; the match to TRBD1 covers 8 bases. The CDR3 contains 14 residues. Germline CDR1 and CDR2: LNHDA and SQIVND (reference sequence). V shed 11 bases and J 5 bases; nucleotides not matched to a gene: 14. As DNA, the CDR3 is TGTGCCTCCCGGGACAGGTGGCCCAGGGACGAGCAGTACTTC. This codes for CASRDRWPRDEQYF.

The chain recombines TRBV21-1 with TRBJ1-1; the table assigns TRBD1, which was not confirmed against the DNA. TRBV21-1 is a recognized pseudogene. The CDR3 extends over 16 amino acids. The CDR3 reads CASSTESRGLGTEAFF. The CDR3 DNA sequence: TGTGCCAGCAGCACCGAATCCAGGGGGTTGGGCACTGAAGCTTTCTTT.

This chain connects TRBV7-2 to TRBJ2-6, with 10 bases that match TRBD1. This CDR3 has 15 residues. Germline-derived CDR1 and CDR2 are SGHTA and FQGNSA. Trimming removed 5 bases from V and 2 bases from J; junction bases left unmatched: 0. For the CDR3, the DNA is TGTGCCAGCAGCGGACAGGGGGCTGGGGCCAACGTCCTGACTTTC. It translates to CASSGQGAGANVLTF.

This clone was seen a few times. The chain couples TRBV5-1 to TRBJ2-7, with 7 bases that match TRBD2. Germline CDR1 is SGHRS and CDR2 is YFSETQ. This CDR3 region has 12 residues. V lost 0 bases to trimming and J lost 11 bases; unmatched junction nucleotides: 5. The CDR3: CASSLERGPEYF. The CDR3 DNA sequence: TGCGCCAGCAGCTTGGAGCGGGGCCCGGAGTACTTC.

This chain links TRBV19 with TRBJ1-5, with 9 bases that match TRBD1. Germline CDR1 reads LNHDA; CDR2 reads SQIVND (reference sequence). This CDR3 is built from 15 residues. Trimming took 6 bases from V and 1 from J; bases not matched to a gene: 4. This CDR3 reads CASRSGQGSNQPQHF. The CDR3 coding sequence is TGTGCCAGTAGATCGGGACAGGGAAGCAATCAGCCCCAGCATTTT.

The CDR3 protein is CASEVADVQYF. CDR3 nucleotides: TGTGCCAGCGAGGTGGCCGATGTGCAGTACTTC. This chain links TRBV2 with TRBJ2-7; no definite D call. CDR3 length: 11 residues. Looked up from germline, CDR1 is SNHLY and CDR2 is FYNNEI. V lost 8 bases and J 9 bases, leaving 14 bases between the germline ends.

This sequence joins TRBV5-1 and TRBJ2-5; 9 positions agree with TRBD2. CDR1 and CDR2 from the germline V gene are SGHRS and YFSETQ. CDR3 length equals 17 residues. After removal of 1 base from V and 6 bases from J, the junction contained 13 bases not matched to a gene. The CDR3 region is CASSLKQVVSGGQTQYF. CDR3 DNA: TGCGCCAGCAGCTTGAAGCAGGTTGTTAGCGGGGGCCAGACCCAGTACTTC.

The V call is TRBV20-1, the J call TRBJ2-7; D not certain. Germline loops: CDR1 DFQATT, CDR2 SNEGSKA (reference sequence). The CDR3 sequence is 10 residues long. Trimming pared 6 bases from V and 5 bases from J, leaving 8 bases between. The CDR3 region is CSAERNEQYF. The CDR3 DNA reads as TGCAGTGCCGAGAGGAACGAGCAGTACTTC.

This clone occurred once. The chain links TRBV9 to TRBJ1-2; D is perhaps TRBD1 (6 bases). CDR1 SGDLS and CDR2 YYNGEE come from the germline V gene. V lost 3 bases and J 8 bases, leaving 11 bases between the germline ends. There are 12 residues in the CDR3. Here the CDR3 DNA reads TGTGCCAGCAGCGGACAGGTCCAGGGCTACACCTTC. Its protein is CASSGQVQGYTF.

In its sample, this clone was seen a few times. The chain is built from TRBV7-2 and TRBJ2-1; the match to TRBD2 covers 11 bases. The CDR3 loop spans 14 amino acids. Germline CDR1 is SGHTA and CDR2 is FQGNSA. The V segment lost 5 bases and the J segment 12 bases; nucleotides outside the gene matches: 9. As DNA, the CDR3 is TGTGCCAGCAGCGTTTATAATCTAGCGGGAGGGCAGTTCTTC. This sequence encodes CASSVYNLAGGQFF.

This sequence joins TRBV2 and TRBJ2-2; 10 nucleotides line up with TRBD1. The CDR3 runs to 16 residues. V lost 6 bases, J lost 4 bases, and 8 bases stayed unmatched. Looked up from germline, CDR1 is SNHLY and CDR2 is FYNNEI. The CDR3 sequence is CASSGRTGGPTGELFF. For the CDR3, the DNA is TGTGCCAGCAGCGGACGGACAGGGGGTCCCACCGGGGAGCTGTTTTTT.

This clone was picked up a small number of times. The chain recombines TRBV28 with TRBJ2-7; 9 positions match TRBD1. Germline CDR1 and CDR2: MDHEN and SYDVKM. J gave up 12 bases and V 6 bases, and 15 bases lay outside the gene matches. The CDR3 extends over 14 amino acids. CDR3 bases: TGTGCCAGCAGCCGGACAGGGGCTCCCTCCGGGCTGTACTTC. Protein product: CASSRTGAPSGLYF.

The sample holds a few counts of this clone. The chain couples TRBV7-6 to TRBJ2-1, with 7 positions matching TRBD1. The CDR3 has 16 residues. From germline, CDR1 is SGHVS and CDR2 FNYEAQ. J lost 0 bases, V lost 4 bases, and 6 bases had no gene match. The CDR3, as DNA: TGTGCCAGCAGCTACGGACAGGCACCCTCCTACAATGAGCAGTTCTTC. Translated, it gives CASSYGQAPSYNEQFF.

V is TRBV25-1 and J is TRBJ2-1; D is uncertain. This CDR3 has 14 amino acids. Per germline, CDR1 MGHDK and CDR2 SYGVNS. V was shortened by 3 bases and J by 0 bases, with 6 bases between the two germline ends. The CDR3 nucleotides read TGTGCCAGCAGTGAGGAGAGCTCCTACAATGAGCAGTTCTTC. Translating gives CASSEESSYNEQFF.

CDR3 protein: CAWGGGTNTEAFF. For the CDR3, the DNA is TGTGCCTGGGGGGGAGGGACGAACACTGAAGCTTTCTTT. The chain combines TRBV30 with TRBJ1-1; D may be TRBD1 (5 bases). The CDR3 consists of 13 residues. The germline CDR1 and CDR2 sequences are GTSNPN and SVGIG (reference sequence). Trimming shortened V by 5 bases and J by 1 base, and 11 bases separated the two germline ends.

The chain couples TRBV7-6 to TRBJ2-7, with TRBD1 matching 7 bases. The CDR3 has 13 amino acids. The germline gives CDR1 SGHVS, CDR2 FNYEAQ. Germline trimming cut 7 bases from V and 3 bases from J; bases unmatched to any gene: 6. CDR3 protein: CASTSAGGYEQYF. CDR3 DNA: TGTGCCAGCACTTCTGCAGGGGGCTACGAGCAGTACTTC.

There are a few counts of this clone. The chain is built from TRBV28 and TRBJ2-7, with 9 bases fitting TRBD2. The CDR3 spans 16 residues. Trimming at V came to 8 bases and at J to 6 bases, leaving 17 bases not matched to a gene. Per germline, CDR1 MDHEN and CDR2 SYDVKM. The CDR3 DNA reads as TGTGCCAGCCTTGCCGCGGGCCTAGCGGGGTCGCTCGAGCAGTACTTC. Residues: CASLAAGLAGSLEQYF.

The rearrangement uses TRBV30 and TRBJ1-4; D gene unclear. Trimming left V 3 bases short and J 4 bases short, with 6 bases between. From germline, CDR1 is GTSNPN and CDR2 SVGIG (reference sequence). The CDR3 spans 12 residues. CDR3 in DNA: TGTGCCTGGAGCGGAGATAATGAAAAACTGTTTTTT. Protein: CAWSGDNEKLFF.

This clone was counted a few times. The rearrangement links TRBV29-1 to TRBJ2-7; D might be TRBD2 (5 bases). V dropped 4 bases and J dropped 3 bases, with 13 bases sitting between them. This CDR3 region has 13 residues. Germline assignment: CDR1 SQVTM and CDR2 ANQGSEA. As DNA, the CDR3 is TGCAGCGTTGTAGGACTTCCAGACTACGAGCAGTACTTC. Translated, it gives CSVVGLPDYEQYF.

V gene TRBV7-2 combines with J gene TRBJ1-5, with D tentatively TRBD1 (5 bases). Per germline, CDR1 SGHTA and CDR2 FQGNSA. Trimming pared 5 bases from V and 0 bases from J, leaving 11 bases between. The CDR3 has 15 amino acids. CDR3 nucleotides: TGTGCCAGCAGCCTAGGGGCTTATAGCAATCAGCCCCAGCATTTT. This sequence encodes CASSLGAYSNQPQHF.

This clone appeared once. This rearrangement joins TRBV19 to TRBJ1-2; weak D call: TRBD1 (6 bases). The ends were cut back, 5 bases at V and 2 bases at J, with 15 bases in the middle. CDR1 is LNHDA and CDR2 is SQIVND in the germline V gene (reference sequence). This CDR3 contains 15 residues. The CDR3 spells CASSVQGGINYGYTF. CDR3 coding DNA: TGTGCCAGTAGTGTACAGGGTGGAATAAACTATGGCTACACCTTC.

This clone was counted a few times. The gene calls are TRBV30 and TRBJ1-5; 8 nucleotides align to TRBD1. This CDR3 spans 13 amino acids. J lost 7 bases, V lost 2 bases, and 4 bases had no gene match. Per germline, CDR1 GTSNPN and CDR2 SVGIG (reference sequence). CDR3: CAWSLQGDQPQHF. The CDR3 nucleotides read TGTGCCTGGAGTTTACAGGGGGACCAGCCCCAGCATTTT. Full variable domain (outside the CDR3, taken from reference TRBV30 and TRBJ1-5): SQTIHQWPATLVQPVGSPLSLECTVEGTSNPNLYWYRQAAGRGLQLLFYSVGIGQISSEVPQNLSASRPQDRQFILSSKKLLLSDSGFYLCAWSLQGDQPQHFGDGTRLSIL.

This clone was detected a few times. The rearrangement links TRBV10-2 to TRBJ2-7, with no clear D. The CDR3 sequence is 12 residues long. Trimming removed 3 bases at V and 2 bases at J, with 5 bases between. Germline V gene lookup returns CDR1 WSHSY and CDR2 SAAADI. The CDR3 reads CASSDVAYEQYF. In DNA, the CDR3 is TGCGCCAGCAGTGATGTAGCCTACGAGCAGTACTTC.

The chain combines TRBV5-4 with TRBJ1-2; tentatively, D is TRBD1 (6 bases). The length of the CDR3 is 15 residues. Germline CDR1 and CDR2: SGHNT and YYREEE (reference sequence). V was shortened by 4 bases and J by 4 bases, with 17 bases between the two germline ends. The CDR3 bases are TGTGCCAGCAGCGGGGGCGGCCTAGCTGTCTATGGCTACACCTTC. The encoded protein is CASSGGGLAVYGYTF.

The chain combines TRBV6-6 with TRBJ2-3; TRBD1 agrees at 7 bases. Germline CDR1 reads MNHNY; CDR2 reads SVGAGI (reference sequence). This CDR3 comprises 15 residues. V dropped 6 bases and J dropped 0; count of bases not matched to a gene: 6. CDR3 sequence: CASSIDRVSTDTQYF. The CDR3 DNA sequence: TGTGCCAGCAGCATTGACAGGGTTAGCACAGATACGCAGTATTTT.

The chain recombines TRBV18 with TRBJ2-7; 7 positions agree with TRBD2. After removal of 2 bases from V and 4 bases from J, the junction contained 8 bases not matched to a gene. The CDR3 spans 15 residues. Germline V gives CDR1 KGHSH, CDR2 LQKENI. CDR3 in DNA: TGTGCCAGCTCACCAGTAGCTAGCGGACATTACGAGCAGTACTTC. The encoded protein is CASSPVASGHYEQYF.

The sample holds a few counts of this clone. The chain links TRBV27 to TRBJ2-1; unclear D gene. The CDR3 extends over 13 amino acids. Trimming took off 5 bases at V and 9 bases at J, with 14 bases between the two ends. From germline, CDR1 is MNHEY and CDR2 SMNVEV (reference sequence). Here the CDR3 DNA reads TGTGCCAGCAGTCCCCTCCAGAGAGGTGAGCAGTTCTTC. Encoded protein: CASSPLQRGEQFF.